The 14 T cell receptor beta chains presented below share a single source sample, sequenced in a study of cytomegalovirus exposure and HLA in healthy donors. Researchers ran the PCR with 60 Vbeta and 13 Jbeta primers. The protocol was immunoSEQ multiplex PCR, while the TCRdb copy is restricted to in-frame clones and leaves out a portion. The table has about 160,000 clones, 60% to 85% seen once; the top ten hold around 3.3%. The material sequenced was PBMCs. The receptors were gathered from a woman in her forties in good health and CMV-seronegative.

The gene calls are TRBV18 and TRBJ2-7; TRBD1 is a possible D gene (5 bases). CDR1 KGHSH and CDR2 LQKENI come from the germline V gene. Trimming removed 6 bases at V and 3 bases at J, with 9 bases between. CDR3 size: 12 residues. CDR3 protein: CASSRDSYEQYF. CDR3 sequence (DNA): TGTGCCAGCTCTCGAGACAGCTACGAGCAGTACTTC.

The V call is TRBV6-5, the J call TRBJ1-1; possibly TRBD1 for D (5 bases). The CDR3 loop spans 16 amino acids. Per the germline V gene, CDR1 is MNHEY and CDR2 is SVGAGI. The ends were cut back, 0 bases at V and 3 bases at J, with 14 bases in the middle. CDR3 residues: CASSYSGRTRDTEAFF. The CDR3 nucleotides are TGTGCCAGCAGTTACTCGGGGCGGACCCGGGACACTGAAGCTTTCTTT.

The chain has TRBV11-2 and TRBJ2-1, with a tentative D call TRBD2 (6 bases). This CDR3 spans 15 amino acids. V was pared by 1 base and J by 1 base, with 8 bases between. The germline CDR1 and CDR2 sequences are SGHAT and FQNNGV. CDR3 region: CASSLVAESYNEQFF. CDR3 DNA: TGTGCCAGCAGCTTAGTAGCGGAGTCCTACAATGAGCAGTTCTTC. Based on the CDR3 plus reference TRBV11-2 and TRBJ2-1, the full variable domain is EAGVAQSPRYKIIEKRQSVAFWCNPISGHATLYWYQQILGQGPKLLIQFQNNGVVDDSQLPKDRFSAERLKGVDSTLKIQPAKLEDSAVYLCASSLVAESYNEQFFGPGTRLTVL.

V is TRBV6-1 and J is TRBJ2-7; D not certain. Germline CDR1 is MNHNS and CDR2 is SASEGT. CDR3 length: 15 residues. Deletions cut 7 bases from V and 1 base from J, with 17 bases between. The CDR3: CASTRSALGSYEQYF. CDR3 in DNA: TGTGCCAGCACCCGGTCGGCCCTAGGTTCCTACGAGCAGTACTTC.

The rearrangement links TRBV6-1 to TRBJ2-5, with D maybe TRBD1 (6 bases). The length of the CDR3 is 14 residues. V was trimmed by 2 bases and J by 5 bases, leaving 12 bases between them. In germline, CDR1 is MNHNS, CDR2 SASEGT. The CDR3 protein is CASSEMGARETQYF. In nucleotides, the CDR3 is TGTGCCAGCAGTGAAATGGGGGCGCGGGAGACCCAGTACTTC.

This clone has more than one count but fewer than ten. J is TRBJ1-2 and V is TRBV27, with 7 bases aligning to TRBD1. Per germline, CDR1 MNHEY and CDR2 SMNVEV (reference sequence). The CDR3 loop spans 16 amino acids. J was trimmed by 4 bases and V by 3 bases; bases with no gene match: 11. CDR3 DNA: TGTGCCAGCAGTTTGACACCCCGGGACAGCCTCTATGGCTACACCTTC. Its protein is CASSLTPRDSLYGYTF.

This chain joins TRBV2 and TRBJ1-1; the D gene is possibly TRBD1 (5 bases). V gave up 2 bases and J gave up 4 bases, with 8 bases separating them. This CDR3 contains 13 residues. CDR1 and CDR2 from the germline V gene are SNHLY and FYNNEI. CDR3 DNA: TGTGCCAGCAGTGAACAGGGAGGCACTGAAGCTTTCTTT. Its protein product is CASSEQGGTEAFF.

A note on this clone: A read error may produce the germline difference seen at one junction end. The chain joins TRBV6-1 to TRBJ1-2; D perhaps matches TRBD1 (5 bases). This CDR3 is 13 amino acids long. Germline lookup yields CDR1 MNHNS and CDR2 SASEGT. CDR3 residues: CASSAGQGAYLIF. CDR3 coding DNA: TGTGCCAGCAGTGCCGGGCAGGGCGCATACCTGATATTC.

The chain joins TRBV7-8 to TRBJ1-2; tentatively, D is TRBD1 (5 bases). Trimming removed 4 bases at V and 4 bases at J, with 19 bases between. CDR3 length: 16 residues. Germline V gene data show CDR1 as SGHVS and CDR2 as FQNEAQ. The CDR3 loop is CASSSRTPSSSYGYTF. For the CDR3, the DNA is TGTGCCAGCAGCTCCCGGACACCTTCCTCATCCTATGGCTACACCTTC.

The chain recombines TRBV27 with TRBJ1-3; 10 bases fit TRBD1. V lost 6 bases, J lost 2 bases, and 7 bases stayed unmatched. The CDR3 runs 16 residues. Germline loops: CDR1 MNHEY, CDR2 SMNVEV (reference sequence). This CDR3 is CASRPLTGGAGNTIYF. The CDR3 nucleotides are TGTGCCAGCAGACCGTTGACAGGGGGCGCTGGAAACACCATATATTTT.

The chain employs TRBV2 and TRBJ2-3; TRBD2 aligns across 13 bases. The V gene end was trimmed by 5 bases and the J gene end by 1 base; junction bases not matched to a gene: 9. CDR1 and CDR2 from the germline V gene are SNHLY and FYNNEI. This CDR3 has 18 amino acids. CDR3 residues: CASSPRRLAGGGTDTQYF. CDR3 DNA: TGTGCCAGCAGTCCCCGGAGACTAGCGGGGGGAGGCACAGATACGCAGTATTTT.

The CDR3 DNA reads TGTGCCAGCAGTGCCCGTCAAGGGGTGGGATACGAGCAGTACTTC. It specifies CASSARQGVGYEQYF. The genes are TRBV6-1 and TRBJ2-5, with D possibly being TRBD1 (5 bases). The J call may be faulty, since TRBJ2-7 better matches the DNA end. Looked up from germline, CDR1 is MNHNS and CDR2 is SASEGT. The CDR3 length is 15 residues.

The chain has TRBV5-1 and TRBJ2-3, with 8 bases matching TRBD1. The junction had 10 bases not matched to a gene; V was cut back by 1 base and J by 6 bases. In germline, CDR1 is SGHRS, CDR2 YFSETQ. The CDR3 is 16 residues long. CDR3 coding DNA: TGCGCCAGCAGCTTGAACGTGCAGGGGGCGGTGGATACGCAGTATTTT. The encoded protein is CASSLNVQGAVDTQYF.

The chain carries TRBV7-2 and TRBJ1-1; D might be TRBD1 (5 bases). The CDR3 runs 14 residues. The germline V and J ends were trimmed by 8 bases and 0 bases, with 13 bases remaining between them. The germline gives CDR1 SGHTA, CDR2 FQGNSA. The CDR3 DNA follows: TGTGCCAGCGAAATGACAGACATGAACACTGAAGCTTTCTTT. Translation gives CASEMTDMNTEAFF.